This passage covers 5 T cell receptor beta chains from one sample sequenced in a study of blood T cell repertoires in COVID-19 (dated by TCRdb to 2020 to 2021). Library prep was done by the immunoSEQ multiplex PCR assay. The source is immuneACCESS, and TCRdb retained only in-frame sequences with V and J called. Part of the clones is not carried over; for the studies checked, unresolved V genes explain less than half of this, and the remainder is unexplained. A total of about 290,000 clones appear in this sample, more than 80% of them only once. Jointly, the top ten make up about 3% of the sample. The specimen sequenced was peripheral blood. The origin of the receptors is a woman younger than 45 with active or convalescent COVID-19.

This rearrangement joins TRBV11-2 to TRBJ2-3, with D perhaps TRBD1 (6 bases). Germline CDR1 reads SGHAT; CDR2 reads FQNNGV. The CDR3 is 15 residues long. V shed 5 bases and J shed 0 bases, with 12 bases lying between them. DNA of the CDR3: TGTGCCAGCAGCCCCGGGACATTGAGCACAGATACGCAGTATTTT. This sequence encodes CASSPGTLSTDTQYF.

The chain is built from TRBV18 and TRBJ1-2; TRBD1 matches at 7 bases. The V and J ends lost 4 bases and 4 bases, in that order; junction bases with no gene match: 12. CDR1 is KGHSH, CDR2 LQKENI, per germline. This CDR3 is 16 amino acids long. Here the CDR3 DNA reads TGTGCCAGCTCACAAACTACCACAGGGGATGGCTATGGCTACACCTTC. Its translation is CASSQTTTGDGYGYTF. The full variable domain, with the rest looked up from reference TRBV18 and TRBJ1-2, is NAGVMQNPRHLVRRRGQEARLRCSPMKGHSHVYWYRQLPEEGLKFMVYLQKENIIDESGMPKERFSAEFPKEGPSILRIQQVVRGDSAAYFCASSQTTTGDGYGYTFGSGTRLTVV.

This clone was detected a few times. The chain uses TRBV6-4 and TRBJ2-6; 8 nucleotides line up with TRBD1. Germline CDR1 MRHNA, CDR2 SNTAGT. This CDR3 contains 18 residues. V dropped 0 bases and J dropped 0; count of bases not matched to a gene: 4. DNA of the CDR3: TGTGCCAGCAGTGACTCTGACAGGGGTCCCTCTGGGGCCAACGTCCTGACTTTC. Translation: CASSDSDRGPSGANVLTF.

This sequence joins TRBV7-9 and TRBJ2-5; 8 nucleotides agree with TRBD2. CDR3 length equals 13 residues. Germline values: CDR1 SEHNR, CDR2 FQNEAQ (reference sequence). V dropped 5 bases and J dropped 12; count of bases not matched to a gene: 11. The CDR3 sequence: CASSPPSGPIKYF. The CDR3 DNA reads TGTGCCAGCAGCCCCCCTAGCGGGCCGATTAAGTACTTC.

The V gene is TRBV19, the J gene TRBJ2-3, with TRBD2 identical over 14 bases. The CDR3 runs 17 residues. Trimming took 5 bases from V and 2 from J; bases not matched to a gene: 6. Germline CDR1 reads LNHDA; CDR2 reads SQIVND (reference sequence). The CDR3 nucleotides are TGTGCCAGTAGTCTCGGGACTAGCGGGGGCCCCACAGATACGCAGTATTTT. Translated: CASSLGTSGGPTDTQYF.